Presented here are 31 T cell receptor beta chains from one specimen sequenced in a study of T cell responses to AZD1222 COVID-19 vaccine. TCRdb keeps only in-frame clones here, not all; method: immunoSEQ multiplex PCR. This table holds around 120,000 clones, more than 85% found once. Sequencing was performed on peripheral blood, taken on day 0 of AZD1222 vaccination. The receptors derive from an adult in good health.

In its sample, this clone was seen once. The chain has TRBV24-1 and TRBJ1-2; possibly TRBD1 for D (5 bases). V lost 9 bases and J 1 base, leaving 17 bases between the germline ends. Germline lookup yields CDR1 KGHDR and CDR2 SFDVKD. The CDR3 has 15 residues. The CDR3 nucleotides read TGTGCCACCTCAATAGGGGAAGGGTTTAACTATGGCTACACCTTC. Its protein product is CATSIGEGFNYGYTF.

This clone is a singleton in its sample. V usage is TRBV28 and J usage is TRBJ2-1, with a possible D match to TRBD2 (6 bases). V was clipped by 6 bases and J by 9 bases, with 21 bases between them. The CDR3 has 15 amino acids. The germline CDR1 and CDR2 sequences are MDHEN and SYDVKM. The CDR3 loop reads CASSSPPLAFSEQFF. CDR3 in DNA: TGTGCCAGCAGCTCCCCTCCACTAGCTTTCTCTGAGCAGTTCTTC.

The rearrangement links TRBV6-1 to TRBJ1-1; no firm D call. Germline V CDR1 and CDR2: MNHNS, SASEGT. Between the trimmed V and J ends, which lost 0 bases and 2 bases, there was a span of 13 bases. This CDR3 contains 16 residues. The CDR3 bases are TGTGCCAGCAGTGAAGCCTGGGTAACATCTAACACTGAAGCTTTCTTT. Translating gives CASSEAWVTSNTEAFF.

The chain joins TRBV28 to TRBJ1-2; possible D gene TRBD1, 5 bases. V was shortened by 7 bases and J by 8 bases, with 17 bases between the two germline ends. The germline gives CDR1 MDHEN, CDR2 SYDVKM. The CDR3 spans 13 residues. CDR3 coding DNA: TGTGCCAGCAACCTCGCCCAGGGTTGGGGCTACACCTTC. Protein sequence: CASNLAQGWGYTF.

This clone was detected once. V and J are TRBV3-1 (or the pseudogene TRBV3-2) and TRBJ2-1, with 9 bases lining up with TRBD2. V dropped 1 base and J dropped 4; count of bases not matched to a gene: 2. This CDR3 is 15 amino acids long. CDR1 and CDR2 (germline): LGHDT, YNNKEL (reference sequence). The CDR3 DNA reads TGTGCCAGCAGCCAAGTACTAGCGGGTTACAATGAGCAGTTCTTC. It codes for CASSQVLAGYNEQFF.

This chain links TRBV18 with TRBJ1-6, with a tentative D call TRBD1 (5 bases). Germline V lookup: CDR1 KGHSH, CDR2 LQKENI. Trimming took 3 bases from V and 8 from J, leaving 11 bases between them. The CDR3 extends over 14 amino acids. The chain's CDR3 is CASSPRGEHSPLHF. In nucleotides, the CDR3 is TGTGCCAGCTCACCTAGAGGGGAGCATTCACCCCTCCACTTT.

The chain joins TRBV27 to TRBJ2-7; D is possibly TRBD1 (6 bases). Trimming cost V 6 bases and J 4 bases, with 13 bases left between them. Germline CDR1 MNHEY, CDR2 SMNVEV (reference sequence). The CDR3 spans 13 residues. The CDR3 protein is CASSFRGSYEQYF. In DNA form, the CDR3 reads TGTGCCAGCAGCTTCAGGGGTTCGTACGAGCAGTACTTC.

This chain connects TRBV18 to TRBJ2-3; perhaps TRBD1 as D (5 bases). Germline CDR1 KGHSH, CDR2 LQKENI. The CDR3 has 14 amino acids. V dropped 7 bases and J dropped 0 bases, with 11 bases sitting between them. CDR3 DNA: TGTGCCAGCTGTTGGACAAGTAGCACAGATACGCAGTATTTT. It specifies CASCWTSSTDTQYF.

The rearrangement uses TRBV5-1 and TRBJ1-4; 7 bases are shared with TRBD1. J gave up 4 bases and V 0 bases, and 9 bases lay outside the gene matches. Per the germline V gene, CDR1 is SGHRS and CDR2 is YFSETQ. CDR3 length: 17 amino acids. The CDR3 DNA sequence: TGCGCCAGCAGCTTGGAAACACAGGGGTCTGGTAATGAAAAACTGTTTTTT. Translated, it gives CASSLETQGSGNEKLFF.

The DNA of the CDR3 is TGTGCCAGCAGTTTTCCCCGGAGGGGAAGTAGCAATCAGCCCCAGCATTTT. Translated: CASSFPRRGSSNQPQHF. The chain uses TRBV28 and TRBJ1-5; D might be TRBD1 (5 bases). Trimming removed 3 bases from V and 0 bases from J, with 15 bases in between. Germline V gene sequence: CDR1 MDHEN, CDR2 SYDVKM. This CDR3 has 17 amino acids.

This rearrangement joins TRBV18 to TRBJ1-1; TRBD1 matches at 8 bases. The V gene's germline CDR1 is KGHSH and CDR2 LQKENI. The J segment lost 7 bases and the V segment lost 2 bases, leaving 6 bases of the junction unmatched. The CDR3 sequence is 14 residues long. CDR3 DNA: TGTGCCAGCTCACCAAGGACAGGGATGATTGAAGCTTTCTTT. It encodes CASSPRTGMIEAFF. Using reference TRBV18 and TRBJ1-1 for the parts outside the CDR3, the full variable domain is NAGVMQNPRHLVRRRGQEARLRCSPMKGHSHVYWYRQLPEEGLKFMVYLQKENIIDESGMPKERFSAEFPKEGPSILRIQQVVRGDSAAYFCASSPRTGMIEAFFGQGTRLTVV.

The CDR3 is CASSIGDRGFDHEQYF. The CDR3 DNA reads TGTGCCAGTAGTATAGGTGACAGGGGTTTTGATCACGAGCAGTACTTC. V gene TRBV19 combines with J gene TRBJ2-7; 8 bases match TRBD1. The junction had 10 bases not matched to a gene; V was cut back by 1 base and J by 5 bases. Per the germline V gene, CDR1 is LNHDA and CDR2 is SQIVND (reference sequence). There are 16 residues in the CDR3.

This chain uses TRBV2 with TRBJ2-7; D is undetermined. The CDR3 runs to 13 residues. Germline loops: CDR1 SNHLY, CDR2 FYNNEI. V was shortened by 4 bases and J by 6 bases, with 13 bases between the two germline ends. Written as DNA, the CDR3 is TGTGCCAGCAGTGGTTTGCAGCCCCGCGAGCAGTACTTC. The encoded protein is CASSGLQPREQYF.

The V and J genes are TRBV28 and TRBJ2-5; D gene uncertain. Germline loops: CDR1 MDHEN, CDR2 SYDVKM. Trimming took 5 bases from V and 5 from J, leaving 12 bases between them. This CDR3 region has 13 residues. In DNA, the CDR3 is TGTGCCAGCAGTCCAACACGGACGGAGACCCAGTACTTC. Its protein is CASSPTRTETQYF.

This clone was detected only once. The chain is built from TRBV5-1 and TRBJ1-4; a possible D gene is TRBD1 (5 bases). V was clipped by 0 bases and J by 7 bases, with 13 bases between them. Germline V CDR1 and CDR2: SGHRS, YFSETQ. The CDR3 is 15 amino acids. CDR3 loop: CASSLEGRASEKLFF. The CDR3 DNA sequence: TGCGCCAGCAGCTTGGAGGGCAGGGCGAGTGAAAAACTGTTTTTT.

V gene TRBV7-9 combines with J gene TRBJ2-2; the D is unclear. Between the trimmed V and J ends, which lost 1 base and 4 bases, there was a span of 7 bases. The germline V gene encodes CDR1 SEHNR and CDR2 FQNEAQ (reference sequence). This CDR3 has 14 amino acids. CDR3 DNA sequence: TGTGCCAGCAGCTTAGGGTGGATCACCGGGGAGCTGTTTTTT. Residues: CASSLGWITGELFF.

The CDR3 sequence is CASSEFRGREAFF. CDR3 nucleotides: TGTGCCAGCAGTGAATTTAGGGGCCGTGAAGCTTTCTTT. The rearrangement joins TRBV6-1 to TRBJ1-1, with D perhaps matching TRBD1 (5 bases). The CDR3 has 13 residues. Germline CDR1 is MNHNS and CDR2 is SASEGT. The germline V and J ends were trimmed by 2 bases and 7 bases, with 11 bases remaining between them.

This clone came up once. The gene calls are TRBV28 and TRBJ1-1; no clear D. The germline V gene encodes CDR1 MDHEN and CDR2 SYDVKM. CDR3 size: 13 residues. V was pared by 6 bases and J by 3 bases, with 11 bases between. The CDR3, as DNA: TGTGCCAGCAGGGCATCGCGGGACACTGAAGCTTTCTTT. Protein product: CASRASRDTEAFF.

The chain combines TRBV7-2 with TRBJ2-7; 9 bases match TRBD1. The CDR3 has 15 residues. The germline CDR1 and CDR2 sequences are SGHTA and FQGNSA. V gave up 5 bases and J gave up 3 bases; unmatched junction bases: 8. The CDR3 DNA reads TGTGCCAGCAGCAAACAGGGGGCTCTGATCTACGAGCAGTACTTC. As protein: CASSKQGALIYEQYF. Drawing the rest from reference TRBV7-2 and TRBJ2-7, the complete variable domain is GAGVSQSPSNKVTEKGKDVELRCDPISGHTALYWYRQSLGQGLEFLIYFQGNSAPDKSGLPSDRFSAERTGGSVSTLTIQRTQQEDSAVYLCASSKQGALIYEQYFGPGTRLTVT.

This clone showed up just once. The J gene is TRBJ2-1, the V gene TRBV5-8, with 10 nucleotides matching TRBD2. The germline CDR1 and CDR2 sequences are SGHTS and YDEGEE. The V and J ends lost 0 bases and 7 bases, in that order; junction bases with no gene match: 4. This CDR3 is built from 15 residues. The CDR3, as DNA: TGTGCCAGCAGCTTGGCTAGCGGGAGCCGGAATGAGCAGTTCTTC. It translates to CASSLASGSRNEQFF.

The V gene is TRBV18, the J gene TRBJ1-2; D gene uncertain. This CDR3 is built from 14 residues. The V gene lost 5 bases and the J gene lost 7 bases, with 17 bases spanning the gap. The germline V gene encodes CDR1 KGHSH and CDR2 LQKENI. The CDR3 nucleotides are TGTGCCAGCTCAGAACTAGGGCCGGCCGGTGGCTACACCTTC. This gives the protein CASSELGPAGGYTF.

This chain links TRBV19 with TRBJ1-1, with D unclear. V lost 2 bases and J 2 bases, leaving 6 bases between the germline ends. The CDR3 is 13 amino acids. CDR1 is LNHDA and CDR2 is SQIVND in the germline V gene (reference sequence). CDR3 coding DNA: TGTGCCAGTAGTATACTGCTAAACACTGAAGCTTTCTTT. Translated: CASSILLNTEAFF.

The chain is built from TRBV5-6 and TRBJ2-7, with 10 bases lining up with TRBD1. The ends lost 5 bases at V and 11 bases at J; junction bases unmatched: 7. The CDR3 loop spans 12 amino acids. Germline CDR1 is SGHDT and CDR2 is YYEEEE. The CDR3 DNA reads TGTGCCAGCAGGTGGACAGGGGGGGAGGAGTACTTC. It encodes CASRWTGGEEYF. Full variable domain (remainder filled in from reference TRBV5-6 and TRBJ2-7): DAGVTQSPTHLIKTRGQQVTLRCSPKSGHDTVSWYQQALGQGPQFIFQYYEEEERQRGNFPDRFSGHQFPNYSSELNVNALLLGDSALYLCASRWTGGEEYFGPGTRLTVT.

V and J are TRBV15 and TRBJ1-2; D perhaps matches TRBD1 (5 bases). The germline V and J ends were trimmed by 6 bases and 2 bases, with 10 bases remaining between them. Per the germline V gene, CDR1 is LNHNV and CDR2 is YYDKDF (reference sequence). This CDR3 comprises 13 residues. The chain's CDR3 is CATSTGGNYGYTF. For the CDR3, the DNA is TGTGCCACCAGTACGGGGGGGAACTATGGCTACACCTTC.

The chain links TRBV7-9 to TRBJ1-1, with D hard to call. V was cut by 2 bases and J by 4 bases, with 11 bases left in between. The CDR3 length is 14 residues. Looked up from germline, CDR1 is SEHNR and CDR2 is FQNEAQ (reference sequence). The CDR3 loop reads CASSLTGGITEAFF. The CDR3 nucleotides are TGTGCCAGCAGCTTAACGGGTGGGATCACTGAAGCTTTCTTT.

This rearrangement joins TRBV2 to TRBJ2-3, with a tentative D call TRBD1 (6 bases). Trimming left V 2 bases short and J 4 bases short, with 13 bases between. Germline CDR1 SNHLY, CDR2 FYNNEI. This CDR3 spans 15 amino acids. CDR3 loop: CASSEFSGGPDTQYF. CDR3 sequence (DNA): TGTGCCAGCAGTGAATTTAGTGGGGGCCCAGATACGCAGTATTTT. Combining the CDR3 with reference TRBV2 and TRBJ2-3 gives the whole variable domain EPEVTQTPSHQVTQMGQEVILRCVPISNHLYFYWYRQILGQKVEFLVSFYNNEISEKSEIFDDQFSVERPDGSNFTLKIRSTKLEDSAMYFCASSEFSGGPDTQYFGPGTRLTVL.

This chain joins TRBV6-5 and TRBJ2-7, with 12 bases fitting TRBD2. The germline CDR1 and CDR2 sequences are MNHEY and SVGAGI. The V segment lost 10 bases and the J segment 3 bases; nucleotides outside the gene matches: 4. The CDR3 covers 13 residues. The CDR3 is CAILGLAGYEQYF. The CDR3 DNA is TGTGCCATCTTGGGACTAGCGGGCTACGAGCAGTACTTC.

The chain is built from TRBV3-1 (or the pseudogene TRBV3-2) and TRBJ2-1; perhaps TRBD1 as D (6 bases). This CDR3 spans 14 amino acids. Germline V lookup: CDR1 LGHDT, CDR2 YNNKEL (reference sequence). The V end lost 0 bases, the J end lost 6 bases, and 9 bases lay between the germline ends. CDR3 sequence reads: CASSQERGTNEQFF. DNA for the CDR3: TGTGCCAGCAGCCAAGAGAGGGGGACCAATGAGCAGTTCTTC.

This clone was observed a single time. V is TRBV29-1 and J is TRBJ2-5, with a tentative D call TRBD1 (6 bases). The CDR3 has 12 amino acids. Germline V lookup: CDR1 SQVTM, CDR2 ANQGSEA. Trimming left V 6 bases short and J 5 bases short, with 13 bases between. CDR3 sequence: CSVPDSTETQYF. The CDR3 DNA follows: TGCAGCGTCCCGGACAGTACGGAGACCCAGTACTTC.

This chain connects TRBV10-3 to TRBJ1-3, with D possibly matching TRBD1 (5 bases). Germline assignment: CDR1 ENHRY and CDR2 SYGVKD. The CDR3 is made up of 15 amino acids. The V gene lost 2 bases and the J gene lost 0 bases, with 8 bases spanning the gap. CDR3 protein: CAISEGALSGNTIYF. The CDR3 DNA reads TGTGCCATCAGTGAGGGGGCGCTCTCTGGAAACACCATATATTTT.

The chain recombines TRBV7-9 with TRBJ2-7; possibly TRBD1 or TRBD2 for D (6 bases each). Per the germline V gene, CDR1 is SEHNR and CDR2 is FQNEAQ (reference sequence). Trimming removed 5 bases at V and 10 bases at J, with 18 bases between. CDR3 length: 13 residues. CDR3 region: CASSLGGLRHQYF. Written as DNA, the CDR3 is TGTGCCAGCAGCCTGGGGGGCCTGCGACACCAGTACTTC.